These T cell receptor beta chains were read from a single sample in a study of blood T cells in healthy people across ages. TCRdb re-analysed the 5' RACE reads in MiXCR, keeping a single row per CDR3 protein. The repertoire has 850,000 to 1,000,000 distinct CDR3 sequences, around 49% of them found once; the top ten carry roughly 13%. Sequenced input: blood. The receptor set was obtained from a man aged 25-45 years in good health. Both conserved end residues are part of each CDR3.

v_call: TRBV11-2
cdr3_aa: CASSYSSRGSYNEQFF

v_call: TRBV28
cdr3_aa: CASSQRTSGQYEQYF

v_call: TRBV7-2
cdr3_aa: CASSRHGTNYEQYF

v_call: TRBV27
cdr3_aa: CASSPVEGSYEQYF

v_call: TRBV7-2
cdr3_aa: CASSFTRSDTQYF

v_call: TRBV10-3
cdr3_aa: CAISSGGYLNEQFF

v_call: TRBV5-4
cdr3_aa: CASSPQTRSYDEQFF

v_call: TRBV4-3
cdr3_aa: CASSQGSGRAADTQYF

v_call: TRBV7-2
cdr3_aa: CASSQRRDLSYGYTF

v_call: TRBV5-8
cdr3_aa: CASSLVDSPYEQYF

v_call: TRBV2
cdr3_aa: CASSLLGGGTETQFF

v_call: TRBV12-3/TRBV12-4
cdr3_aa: CASSLGSGSGNQPQHF

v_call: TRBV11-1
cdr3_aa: CASRTDWGTQYF

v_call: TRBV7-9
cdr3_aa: CASSLALVPQYF

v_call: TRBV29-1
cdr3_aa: CSVLTSQETQYF

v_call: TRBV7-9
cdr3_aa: CASRTGMEETQYF

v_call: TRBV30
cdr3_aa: CAWTRGNEQFF

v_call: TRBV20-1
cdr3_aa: CSAPGLLVREQYF

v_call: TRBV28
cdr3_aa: CASSLMWMNGYTF

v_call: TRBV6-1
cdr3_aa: CATGIVSYNEQYF

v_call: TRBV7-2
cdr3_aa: CASTPSGSKDTQYF

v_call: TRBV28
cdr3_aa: CASSLWDSGSHYEQYF

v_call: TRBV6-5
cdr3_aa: CASSYSRHQETQYF

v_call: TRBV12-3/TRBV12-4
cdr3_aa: CASSLESSLQYF

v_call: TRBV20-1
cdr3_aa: CSARDPQGNEQFF

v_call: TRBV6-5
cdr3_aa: CASSYSGRGVYGYTF

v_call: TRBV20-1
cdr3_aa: CSYWRGGETQYF

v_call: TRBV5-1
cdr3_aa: CASSPGYGGSYEQYF

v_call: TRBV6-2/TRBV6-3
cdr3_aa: CARGKRETQYF

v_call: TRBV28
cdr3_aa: CASSSPGANTQYF

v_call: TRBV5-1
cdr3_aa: CASSLDKQGPGEQYF